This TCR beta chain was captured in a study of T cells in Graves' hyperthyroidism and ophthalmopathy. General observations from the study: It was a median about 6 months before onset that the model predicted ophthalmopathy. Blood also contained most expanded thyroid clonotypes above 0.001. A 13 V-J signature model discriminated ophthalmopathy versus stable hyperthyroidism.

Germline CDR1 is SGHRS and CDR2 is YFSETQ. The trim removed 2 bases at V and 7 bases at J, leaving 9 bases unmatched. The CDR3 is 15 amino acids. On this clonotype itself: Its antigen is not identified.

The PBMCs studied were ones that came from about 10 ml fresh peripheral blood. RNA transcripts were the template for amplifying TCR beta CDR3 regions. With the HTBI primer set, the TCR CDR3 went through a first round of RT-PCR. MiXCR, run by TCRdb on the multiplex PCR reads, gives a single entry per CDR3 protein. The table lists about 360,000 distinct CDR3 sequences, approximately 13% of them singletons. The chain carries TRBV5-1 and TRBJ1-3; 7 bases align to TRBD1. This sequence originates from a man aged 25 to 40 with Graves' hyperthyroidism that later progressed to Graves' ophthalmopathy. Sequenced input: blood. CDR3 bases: TGCGCCAGCAGCTTAGGTGGGACAGCGGGGAACACCATATATTTT. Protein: CASSLGGTAGNTIYF.